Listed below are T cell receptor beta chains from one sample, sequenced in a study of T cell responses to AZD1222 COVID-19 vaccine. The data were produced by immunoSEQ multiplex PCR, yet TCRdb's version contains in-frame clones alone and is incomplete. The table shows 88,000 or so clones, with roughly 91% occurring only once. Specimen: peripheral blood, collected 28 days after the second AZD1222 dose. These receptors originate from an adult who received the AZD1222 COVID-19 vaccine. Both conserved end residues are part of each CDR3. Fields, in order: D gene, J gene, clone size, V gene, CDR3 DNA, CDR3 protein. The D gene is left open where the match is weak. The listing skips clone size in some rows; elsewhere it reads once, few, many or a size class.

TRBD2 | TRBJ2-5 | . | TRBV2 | TGTGCCAGCACTCCGATCACTAGCGGGGGCGAGACCCAGTACTTC | CASTPITSGGETQYF
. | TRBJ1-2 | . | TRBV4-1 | TGCGCCAGCAGCCAAGATGTTTCACTGGCGCGTGGCTACACCTTC | CASSQDVSLARGYTF
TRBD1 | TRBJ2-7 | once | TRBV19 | TGTGCCAGTAGTAGTTGGGACAGCTCCTACGAGCAGTACTTC | CASSSWDSSYEQYF
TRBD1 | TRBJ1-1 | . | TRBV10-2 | TGCGCCAGCAGGGAGGACAGGACGAACACTGAAGCTTTCTTT | CASREDRTNTEAFF
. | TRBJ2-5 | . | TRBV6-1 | TGTGCCAGCAGTGAAGGGACGAGGACCTGGTACTTC | CASSEGTRTWYF
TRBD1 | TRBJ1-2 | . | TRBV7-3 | TGTGCCAGCAGCTCGGGACAGGGGGACGTCTATGGCTACACCTTC | CASSSGQGDVYGYTF
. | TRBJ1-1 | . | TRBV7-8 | TGTGCCAGCAGCTTACAGGGATGGACTGAAGCTTTCTTT | CASSLQGWTEAFF
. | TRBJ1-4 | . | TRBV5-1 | TGCGCCAGCAGCCGAAACACCGCAACTAATGAAAAACTGTTTTTT | CASSRNTATNEKLFF
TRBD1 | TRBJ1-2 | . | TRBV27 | TGTGCCAGCAGTTTAGGACAGGGAGCCTATGGCTACACCTTC | CASSLGQGAYGYTF
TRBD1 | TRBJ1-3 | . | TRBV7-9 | TGTGCCAGCAGCCACGACAGGGAGTCTGGAAACACCATATATTTT | CASSHDRESGNTIYF
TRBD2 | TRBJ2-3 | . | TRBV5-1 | TGCGCCAGCAGGGGGGGGATAACGAGCACAGATACGCAGTATTTT | CASRGGITSTDTQYF
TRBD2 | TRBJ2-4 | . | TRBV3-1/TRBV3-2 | TGTGCCAGCAGCCAGGCCGGGACTAGCGGGGGCAAAAACATTCAGTACTTC | CASSQAGTSGGKNIQYF
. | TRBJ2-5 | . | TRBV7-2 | TGTGCCAGCAGCTCCCGCTACGGGGCGGAGACCCAGTACTTC | CASSSRYGAETQYF
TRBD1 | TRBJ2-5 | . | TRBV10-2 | TGCGCCAGCAGTGAGAGGACAGGGGGAGAGACCCAGTACTTC | CASSERTGGETQYF
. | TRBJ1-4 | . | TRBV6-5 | TGTGCCAGCAGGCCGGATTTAGCTAATGAAAAACTGTTTTTT | CASRPDLANEKLFF
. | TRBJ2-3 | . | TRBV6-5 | TGTGCCAGCAGTTACAACGCAGATACGCAGTATTTT | CASSYNADTQYF
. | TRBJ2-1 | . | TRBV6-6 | TGTGCCAGCAGTCCCGCAAGGACCTTTAATTCCTACAATGAGCAGTTCTTC | CASSPARTFNSYNEQFF
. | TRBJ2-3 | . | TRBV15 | TGTGCCACCAGCAGAAGGCAGCAAAGGAGTGTGGATACGCAGTATTTT | CATSRRQQRSVDTQYF
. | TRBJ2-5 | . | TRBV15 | TGTGCCACTGCCCACAGGGAGGAGGAGACCCAGTACTTC | CATAHREEETQYF
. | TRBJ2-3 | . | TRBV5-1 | TGCGCCAGCGGGCGAGGAATTAGCACAGATACGCAGTATTTT | CASGRGISTDTQYF
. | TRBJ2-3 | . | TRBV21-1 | TGTGCCAGTGACAGACTTGGGGCCCCAGATACGCAGTATTTT | CASDRLGAPDTQYF
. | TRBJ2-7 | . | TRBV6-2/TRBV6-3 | TGTGCCAGCAGTTACTCTGGGGGAAGCTCCTACGAGCAGTACTTC | CASSYSGGSSYEQYF
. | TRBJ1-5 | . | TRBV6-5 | TGTGCCAGCAGGGGGCAGATGAATTTAGGAGCCCAGCATTTT | CASRGQMNLGAQHF
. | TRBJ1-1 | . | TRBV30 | TGTGCCTGGAGTGTACAGTTGAACACTGAAGCTTTCTTT | CAWSVQLNTEAFF
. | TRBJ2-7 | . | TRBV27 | TGTGCCAGCATCGAGAGACAGGCCGACTACGAGCAGTACTTC | CASIERQADYEQYF
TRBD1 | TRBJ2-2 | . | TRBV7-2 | TGTGCCAGCAGCTCGGGACAGGGCAGCACCGGGGAGCTGTTTTTT | CASSSGQGSTGELFF
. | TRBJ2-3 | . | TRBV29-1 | TGCAGCGGTGCCGGAGGCGGTGGGACAGATACGCAGTATTTT | CSGAGGGGTDTQYF
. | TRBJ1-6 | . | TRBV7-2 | TGTGCCAGCAGCATTTCGTCTAATTCACCCCTCCACTTT | CASSISSNSPLHF
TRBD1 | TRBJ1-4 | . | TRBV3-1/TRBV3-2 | TGTGCCAGCAGCCAGGGGCCGACAGGGTATGAAAAACTGTTTTTT | CASSQGPTGYEKLFF
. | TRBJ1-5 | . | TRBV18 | TGTGCCAGCTCACCATCGGCTAGCAATCAGCCCCAGCATTTT | CASSPSASNQPQHF
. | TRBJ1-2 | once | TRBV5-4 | TGTGCCAGCAGACTCGGACGGATAGCCTCCTATGGCTACACCTTC | CASRLGRIASYGYTF
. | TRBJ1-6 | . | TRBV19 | TGTGCCAGTAGTATTACCGGGAATTCACCCCTCCACTTT | CASSITGNSPLHF
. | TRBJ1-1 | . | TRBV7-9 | TGTGCCAGCACCGTGACCGGGGAAGCTTTCTTT | CASTVTGEAFF
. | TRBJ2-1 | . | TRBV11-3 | TGTGCCAGCAGCTTAAGTGGGAACAATGAGCAGTTCTTC | CASSLSGNNEQFF
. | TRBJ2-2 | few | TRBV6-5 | TGTGCCAGCAGTTACGAAGGGTCTACCGGGGAGCTGTTTTTT | CASSYEGSTGELFF
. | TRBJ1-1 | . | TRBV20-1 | TGCAGTTTTAACAGGAACACTGAAGCTTTCTTT | CSFNRNTEAFF
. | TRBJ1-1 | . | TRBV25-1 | TGTGCCAGCTCCTATCGCGAACACGCTGAAGCTTTCTTT | CASSYREHAEAFF